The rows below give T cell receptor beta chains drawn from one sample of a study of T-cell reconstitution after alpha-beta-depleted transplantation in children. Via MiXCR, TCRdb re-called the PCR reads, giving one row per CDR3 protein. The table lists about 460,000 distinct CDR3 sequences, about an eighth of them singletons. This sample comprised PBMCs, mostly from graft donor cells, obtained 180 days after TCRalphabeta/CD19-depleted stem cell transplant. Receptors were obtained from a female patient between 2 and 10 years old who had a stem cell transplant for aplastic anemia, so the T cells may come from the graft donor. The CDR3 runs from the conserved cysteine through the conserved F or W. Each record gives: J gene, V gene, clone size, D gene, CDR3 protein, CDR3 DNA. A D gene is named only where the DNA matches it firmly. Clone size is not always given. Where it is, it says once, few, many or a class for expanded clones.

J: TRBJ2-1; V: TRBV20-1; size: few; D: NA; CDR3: CRPSSDTAYNEQFF; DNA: TGCAGACCCAGTAGCGACACCGCCTACAATGAGCAGTTCTTC
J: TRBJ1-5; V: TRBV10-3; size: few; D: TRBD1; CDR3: CATQGSDSNQPQHF; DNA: TGTGCCACACAGGGGTCGGATAGCAATCAGCCCCAGCATTTT
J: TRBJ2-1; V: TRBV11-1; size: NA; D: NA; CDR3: CASSENTDWMEYNEQFF; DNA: TGTGCCAGCAGCGAAAATACCGACTGGATGGAGTACAATGAGCAGTTCTTC
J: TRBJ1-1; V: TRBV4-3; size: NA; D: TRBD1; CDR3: CASSQIQGAYTEAFF; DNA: TGCGCCAGCAGCCAAATACAGGGGGCATACACTGAAGCTTTCTTT
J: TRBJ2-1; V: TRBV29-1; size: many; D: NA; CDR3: CSAYNFRGRFGNEQFF; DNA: TGCAGCGCCTATAATTTCCGGGGTCGGTTTGGCAATGAGCAGTTCTTC
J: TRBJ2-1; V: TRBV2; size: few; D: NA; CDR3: CASRRGQSYNEQFF; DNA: TGTGCCAGCAGGCGAGGACAGAGTTACAATGAGCAGTTCTTC
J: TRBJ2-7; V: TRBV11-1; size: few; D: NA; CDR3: CASSRGQTSYEQYF; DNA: TGTGCCAGCAGCCGCGGGCAGACCTCCTACGAGCAGTACTTC
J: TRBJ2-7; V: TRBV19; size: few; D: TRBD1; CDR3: CASSSDRRGRKYF; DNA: TGTGCCAGTAGTAGCGACCGCAGGGGGCGAAAGTACTTC
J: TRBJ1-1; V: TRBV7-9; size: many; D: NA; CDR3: CASSLDSNTEAFF; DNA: TGTGCCAGCAGCTTGGACAGTAACACTGAAGCTTTCTTT
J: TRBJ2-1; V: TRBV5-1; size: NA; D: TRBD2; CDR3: CASSRREAGNEQFF; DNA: TGCGCCAGCAGCAGGCGGGAGGCGGGTAATGAGCAGTTCTTC
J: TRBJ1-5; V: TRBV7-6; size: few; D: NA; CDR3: CASSVSGGVQPQHF; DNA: TGTGCCAGCAGCGTTTCGGGGGGTGTTCAGCCCCAGCATTTT
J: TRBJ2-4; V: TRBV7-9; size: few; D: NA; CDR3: CASSSRLQNIQYF; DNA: TGTGCCAGCAGCTCAAGGCTTCAAAACATTCAGTACTTC
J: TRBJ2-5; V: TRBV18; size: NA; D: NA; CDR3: CASSSQGLGETQYF; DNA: TGTGCCAGCTCATCACAGGGTCTCGGGGAGACCCAGTACTTC
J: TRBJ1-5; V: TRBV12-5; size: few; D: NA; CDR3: CASGQGYSDQPQHF; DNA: TGTGCTAGTGGTCAGGGGTATAGCGATCAGCCCCAGCATTTT
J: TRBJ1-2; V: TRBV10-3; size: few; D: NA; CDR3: CAISDPRPGRGDGYTF; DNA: TGTGCCATCAGTGATCCCCGCCCGGGGAGGGGGGATGGCTACACCTTC
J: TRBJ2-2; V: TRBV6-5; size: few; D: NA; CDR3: CASSYRTGFTGELFF; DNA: TGTGCCAGCAGTTACCGCACAGGGTTCACCGGGGAGCTGTTTTTT
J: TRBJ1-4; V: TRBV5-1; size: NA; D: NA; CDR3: CASSHGEAREKLFF; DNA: TGCGCCAGCAGCCACGGGGAGGCAAGGGAAAAACTGTTTTTT
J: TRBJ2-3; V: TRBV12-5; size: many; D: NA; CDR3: CASGLVSTDTQYF; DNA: TGTGCTAGTGGTTTGGTAAGCACAGATACGCAGTATTTT
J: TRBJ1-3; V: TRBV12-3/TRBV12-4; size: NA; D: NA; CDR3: CASSPSTLNTIYF; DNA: TGTGCCAGCAGCCCCTCAACTTTGAACACCATATATTTT
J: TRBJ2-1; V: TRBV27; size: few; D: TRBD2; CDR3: CATVPGGGSYNEQFF; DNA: TGTGCCACCGTCCCGGGCGGGGGATCTTACAATGAGCAGTTCTTC
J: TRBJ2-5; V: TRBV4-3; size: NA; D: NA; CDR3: CASSQDRSTETQYF; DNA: TGCGCCAGCAGCCAAGACAGGAGCACCGAGACCCAGTACTTC
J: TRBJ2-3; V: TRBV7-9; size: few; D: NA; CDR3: CASSLASGALTDTQYF; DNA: TGTGCCAGCAGCTTAGCCAGCGGAGCGCTCACAGATACGCAGTATTTT
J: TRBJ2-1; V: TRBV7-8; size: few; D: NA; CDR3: CASSSPFKDRYNEQFF; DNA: TGTGCCAGCAGCTCACCCTTTAAGGACAGATACAATGAGCAGTTCTTC
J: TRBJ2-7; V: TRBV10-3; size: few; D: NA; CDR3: CAISESRGYEQYF; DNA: TGTGCCATCAGTGAGTCTCGGGGCTACGAGCAGTACTTC
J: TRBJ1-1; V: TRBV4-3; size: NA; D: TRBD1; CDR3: CASSPHRGINTEAFF; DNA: TGCGCCAGCAGCCCCCACAGGGGGATTAACACTGAAGCTTTCTTT
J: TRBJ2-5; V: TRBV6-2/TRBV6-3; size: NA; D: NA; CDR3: CASSYPRTYVETQYF; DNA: TGTGCCAGCAGTTACCCGAGAACTTATGTGGAGACCCAGTACTTC
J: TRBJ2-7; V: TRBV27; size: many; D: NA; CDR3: CASSLGTHYEQYF; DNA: TGTGCCAGCAGTTTGGGGACCCACTACGAGCAGTACTTC